This T cell receptor (beta chain) is drawn from a study of CD8 T cells in ankylosing spondylitis. The study, taken as a whole, reports: Within ankylosing spondylitis blood, a TCR beta motif made up of roughly eight highly homologous variants appeared to be characteristic. A CD8+ phenotype characterized the disease-linked clones, which were relatively rare in peripheral blood.

Quantitative 5'-RACE with molecular barcodes generated TCR beta libraries. MiXCR was run by TCRdb on the 5' RACE reads, yielding one entry per CDR3 protein. The table lists approximately 250,000 distinct CDR3 sequences, under 8.5% of them singletons. This clonotype occurred many times. Its antigen is undetermined. Per germline, CDR1 SGHRS and CDR2 YFSETQ. This CDR3 contains 12 residues. V was shortened by 4 bases and J by 5 bases, with 10 bases between the two germline ends. The sequencing sample was made of blood, either unsorted or a sorted T cell fraction (not recorded which). This receptor was identified in a female donor with ankylosing spondylitis or in good health (not recorded which). The chain employs TRBV5-1 and TRBJ2-7, with D possibly being TRBD2 (5 bases). The CDR3: CASSPGSNEQYF. The CDR3, as DNA: TGCGCCAGCAGCCCGGGGAGCAACGAGCAGTACTTC.